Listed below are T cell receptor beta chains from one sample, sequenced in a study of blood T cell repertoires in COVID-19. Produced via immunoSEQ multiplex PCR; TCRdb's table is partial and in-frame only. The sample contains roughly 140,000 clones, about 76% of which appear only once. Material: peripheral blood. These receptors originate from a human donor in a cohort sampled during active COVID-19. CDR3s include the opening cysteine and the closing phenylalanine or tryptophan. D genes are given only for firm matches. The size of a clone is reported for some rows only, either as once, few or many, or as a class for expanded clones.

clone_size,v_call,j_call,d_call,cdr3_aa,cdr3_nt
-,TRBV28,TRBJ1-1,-,CASETAAEAFF,TGTGCCAGCGAGACAGCAGCTGAAGCTTTCTTT
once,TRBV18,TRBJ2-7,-,CASSPPSPAYEQYF,TGTGCCAGCTCACCACCAAGCCCGGCCTACGAGCAGTACTTC
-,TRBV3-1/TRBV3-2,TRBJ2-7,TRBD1,CASSLQTGANEQYF,TGTGCCAGCAGCCTACAGACAGGGGCCAACGAGCAGTACTTC
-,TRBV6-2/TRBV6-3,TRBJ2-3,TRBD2,CASSLGLPSTDTQYF,TGTGCCAGCAGTTTGGGACTACCGTCCACAGATACGCAGTATTTT
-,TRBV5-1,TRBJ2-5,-,CASSRDQETQYF,TGCGCCAGCAGTCGGGACCAAGAGACCCAGTACTTC
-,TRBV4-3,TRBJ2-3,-,CASRNHVSVQGTQYF,TGCGCCAGCCGGAATCACGTTTCAGTCCAGGGTACGCAGTATTTT
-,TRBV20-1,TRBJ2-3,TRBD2,CSASPSGSWTDTQYF,TGCAGTGCTAGTCCTAGCGGGAGTTGGACAGATACGCAGTATTTT
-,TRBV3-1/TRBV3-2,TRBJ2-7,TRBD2,CASSPRDRSGRGRANLGEQYF,TGTGCCAGCAGCCCCCGTGACAGATCCGGGCGCGGGAGGGCCAACCTGGGCGAGCAGTACTTC
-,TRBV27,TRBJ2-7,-,CASSFGGNFHEQYF,TGTGCCAGCAGTTTTGGCGGGAATTTCCACGAGCAGTACTTC
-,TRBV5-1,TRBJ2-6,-,CASSLGTAVANVLTF,TGCGCCAGCAGCTTGGGGACAGCGGTAGCCAACGTCCTGACTTTC
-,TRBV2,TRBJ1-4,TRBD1,CASRSVDRFQKLFF,TGTGCCAGCAGATCAGTGGACAGGTTCCAAAAACTGTTTTTT
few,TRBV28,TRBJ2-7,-,CASSPQDAYEQYF,TGTGCCAGCAGCCCACAGGACGCCTACGAGCAGTACTTC
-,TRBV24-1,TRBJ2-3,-,CATSDLDLGRDDTQYF,TGTGCCACCAGTGATTTGGACCTCGGCAGGGATGATACGCAGTATTTT
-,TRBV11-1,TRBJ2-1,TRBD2,CASSPRASGGRNEQFF,TGTGCCAGCAGCCCAAGGGCTAGCGGTGGGAGGAATGAGCAGTTCTTC
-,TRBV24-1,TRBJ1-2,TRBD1,CATSGTGGIGYTF,TGTGCCACCAGCGGGACAGGGGGCATAGGCTACACCTTC
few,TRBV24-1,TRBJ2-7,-,CATSDAYEQYF,TGTGCCACCAGTGACGCCTACGAGCAGTACTTC
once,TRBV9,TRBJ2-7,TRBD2,CASSVGGSSYEQYF,TGTGCCAGCAGCGTGGGCGGGAGCTCCTACGAGCAGTACTTC
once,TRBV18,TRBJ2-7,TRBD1,CASSPGQVPYEQYF,TGTGCCAGCTCTCCCGGACAGGTACCCTACGAGCAGTACTTC
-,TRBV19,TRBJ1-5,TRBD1,CASSAGTGGSDQPQHF,TGTGCCAGTAGTGCCGGGACAGGGGGAAGTGATCAGCCCCAGCATTTT
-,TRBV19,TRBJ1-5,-,CASDRRISNQPQHF,TGTGCCAGTGACAGGAGAATTAGCAATCAGCCCCAGCATTTT
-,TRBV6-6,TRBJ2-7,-,CASSRGTYEQYF,TGTGCCAGCAGTAGAGGAACCTACGAGCAGTACTTC
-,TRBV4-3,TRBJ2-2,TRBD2,CASSQRAPRGLAGGGTGELFF,TGCGCCAGCAGCCAACGGGCACCGAGGGGACTAGCGGGAGGAGGCACCGGGGAGCTGTTTTTT
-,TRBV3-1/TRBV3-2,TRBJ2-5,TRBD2,CASRWGLAGEETQYF,TGTGCCAGCAGATGGGGACTAGCGGGAGAAGAGACCCAGTACTTC
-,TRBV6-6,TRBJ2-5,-,CASSYVGGETQYF,TGTGCCAGCAGTTACGTTGGGGGGGAGACCCAGTACTTC
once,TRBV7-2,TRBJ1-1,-,CASSLQDETEAFF,TGTGCCAGCAGCTTACAGGATGAGACTGAAGCTTTCTTT
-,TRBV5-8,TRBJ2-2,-,CASSLGRGVDTGELFF,TGTGCCAGCAGCTTGGGCAGGGGTGTTGACACCGGGGAGCTGTTTTTT
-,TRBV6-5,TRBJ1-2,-,CASSYSGRASYGYTF,TGTGCCAGCAGTTACTCGGGCAGGGCTTCCTATGGCTACACCTTC
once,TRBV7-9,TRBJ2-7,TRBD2,CASSWTSGIPAQYF,TGTGCCAGCAGCTGGACTAGCGGGATCCCTGCCCAGTACTTC
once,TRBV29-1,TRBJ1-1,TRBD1,CSVRRGLNTEAFF,TGCAGCGTCCGCAGGGGGTTGAACACTGAAGCTTTCTTT
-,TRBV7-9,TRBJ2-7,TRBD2,CASSLGLISGETYEQYF,TGTGCCAGCAGCTTAGGTCTAATTAGCGGGGAGACCTACGAGCAGTACTTC
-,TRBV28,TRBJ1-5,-,CASSLAQGLNQPQHF,TGTGCCAGCAGTTTGGCACAGGGCCTAAATCAGCCCCAGCATTTT